This TCR beta chain was identified in a study of T-cell memory formation after mild COVID-19 (dated by TCRdb to about 2021). Some background on the complete study: TCR sequence clusters from the two donors were found to be largely donor specific. Two young, previously healthy adult volunteers, one female and one male, were included in the cohort. In a couple of donors, T-cell clones that expanded and contracted after mild COVID-19 were tracked by sequencing TCRalpha and TCRbeta repertoires over time. Paper-wide results and their limitations: Only a couple of mild cases were covered in the study, and larger cohorts including severe cases with pre-infection samples were considered necessary. Whether the second-wave clones peaking on day 37 were SARS-CoV-2 specific was not confirmed. Some responding clones were detected in pre-infection memory, which suggested that pre-existing cross-reactive memory T cells had joined the SARS-CoV-2 response. Contracting CD4+ clones appeared mostly in the CM and EM memory subsets, whereas CD8+ clones were enriched in EMRA. From day 15 to 85, contracting clones showed balanced CD4/CD8 phenotypes, whereas a second wave of clones that expanded from day 15 to 37 leaned towards CD4+.

Ficoll-Paque density gradient centrifugation was the method used to isolate PBMCs. Spanning cysteine to phenylalanine, the CDR3 consists of 13 amino acids. Solely the CDR3 DNA is kept, with 39 bases framed from the first base. V is shortened by 0 bases, J by 4 bases, and the region joining them spans 7 bases. CDR1 and CDR2 are drawn from the germline V gene (reference sequence): LGHDT, YNNKEL. TCRdb lists the instrument as Illumina NovaSeq 6000. cDNA libraries for TCRalpha and TCRbeta were prepared by 5'RACE using constant-segment primers, with sample barcodes and unique molecular identifiers added. Trizol reagent was used to extract RNA from every sample. Libraries were amplified in two PCR steps, with a second sample barcode and Illumina TruSeq adapters added in the second step. Sequencing of the libraries was done on an Illumina NovaSeq, producing 2 x 150 bp paired-end reads. As for how the authors treated the data: The reads were demultiplexed and collapsed into UMI-guided consensus sequences using migec v1.2.7. Using mixcr v2.1.11, the UMI consensuses were aligned to TRA and TRB V and J templates and assembled into clonotypes. Expanded or contracted clonotypes were those called significant by both edgeR and NoisET, with noise models trained on biological replicates. For edgeR calls, a false discovery rate-adjusted p below 0.01 and a log2 fold-change threshold of 1 were applied. As an exploratory analysis of dynamics, max-normalized trajectories of the 1000 most abundant clonotypes were examined with PCA combined with hierarchical clustering. The CD4 or CD8 phenotype of responding clones was assigned using the separately sequenced CD4+ and CD8+ repertoires. TCRdb ran its own pipeline on the public reads, namely fastp trimming at Q25 and MiXCR clone calling, and kept in-frame beta chains. Here each entry gathers all rows of one CDR3 protein and keeps the most common genes and DNA. TCRdb's processing, not the study's, gives the V and J calls here. The sample contains more than 100,000 distinct CDR3 sequences, roughly 6% of them found a single time. The ten largest account for 2.2% of the sample.

In the case of this clonotype: The target of this receptor is not known. Nothing much larger sits one base from this clone, and base qualities are not available.

This receptor was obtained from an adult woman who had mild COVID-19 (a few samples of this study predate the infection). The sample titles of this study are shuffled in the database, so cell type and time point are left out; the donor was told from shared clones. The sequenced material came from PBMCs or a T cell subset sorted from them (not recorded which). The V and J genes are TRBV3-1 and TRBJ2-7; the D region possibly corresponds to TRBD2 (5 bases align). The encoded CDR3 is CASSQDGGYEQYF. The sequenced DNA is TGTGCCAGCAGCCAAGATGGAGGTTACGAGCAGTACTTC.